Listed here are 9 T cell receptor beta chains from one sample, sequenced in a study of cytomegalovirus exposure and HLA in healthy donors. The PCR contained 60 Vbeta and 13 Jbeta primers. Assay used: immunoSEQ multiplex PCR; TCRdb lists only in-frame clones, some missing. The repertoire includes approximately 150,000 clones, 81% of them detected once, and approximately 5% sits in the top ten. The source material was PBMCs. These receptors were taken from a woman aged 18-29 years in good health and CMV-seropositive.

The genes are TRBV27 and TRBJ1-1; 10 bases agree with TRBD1. This CDR3 is 14 amino acids long. Germline V gives CDR1 MNHEY, CDR2 SMNVEV (reference sequence). V dropped 6 bases and J dropped 7; count of bases not matched to a gene: 8. The CDR3 sequence: CASRPDRDRGEAFF. The CDR3, as DNA: TGTGCCAGCAGACCGGACCGGGACAGGGGTGAAGCTTTCTTT.

The V call is TRBV7-2, the J call TRBJ1-5; the D gene is possibly TRBD1 (5 bases). V was trimmed by 5 bases and J by 0 bases, leaving 17 bases between them. CDR1 and CDR2 (germline): SGHTA, FQGNSA. The CDR3 is 17 amino acids. CDR3 loop: CASSGLTGLNSNQPQHF. CDR3 DNA: TGTGCCAGCAGCGGCCTAACAGGCCTTAATAGCAATCAGCCCCAGCATTTT. The whole variable domain, remainder taken from reference TRBV7-2 and TRBJ1-5, is GAGVSQSPSNKVTEKGKDVELRCDPISGHTALYWYRQSLGQGLEFLIYFQGNSAPDKSGLPSDRFSAERTGGSVSTLTIQRTQQEDSAVYLCASSGLTGLNSNQPQHFGDGTRLSIL.

The gene calls are TRBV7-9 and TRBJ1-5; tentative D call: TRBD1 (5 bases). Between the trimmed V and J ends, which lost 2 bases and 3 bases, there was a span of 8 bases. Germline V lookup: CDR1 SEHNR, CDR2 FQNEAQ (reference sequence). This CDR3 is built from 14 residues. CDR3 nucleotide sequence: TGTGCCAGCAGCTTAATGACAGACAATCAGCCCCAGCATTTT. This codes for CASSLMTDNQPQHF.

The chain uses TRBV27 and TRBJ2-2; 7 nucleotides match TRBD2. Germline-derived CDR1 and CDR2 are MNHEY and SMNVEV (reference sequence). V shed 8 bases and J 0 bases; nucleotides not matched to a gene: 9. The length of the CDR3 is 16 residues. CDR3 sequence (DNA): TGTGCCAGCTGGGGGGGTTGGATGTCGAACACCGGGGAGCTGTTTTTT. Amino acid sequence: CASWGGWMSNTGELFF.

Only a few counts were recorded for this clone. This chain links TRBV5-1 with TRBJ2-5; tentative D call: TRBD1 (7 bases). Trimming cost V 0 bases and J 2 bases, with 17 bases left between them. This CDR3 spans 17 amino acids. In germline, CDR1 is SGHRS, CDR2 YFSETQ. The CDR3 bases are TGCGCCAGCAGCTTGGCCGTGGCAGGGGGAGGTCAAGAGACCCAGTACTTC. Translated, it gives CASSLAVAGGGQETQYF.

This chain joins TRBV6-5 and TRBJ2-7; possibly TRBD1 for D (6 bases). V was shortened by 2 bases and J by 5 bases, with 10 bases between the two germline ends. The CDR3 sequence is 13 residues long. Per germline, CDR1 MNHEY and CDR2 SVGAGI. The CDR3 region is CASSYGTPDEQYF. The CDR3 DNA reads TGTGCCAGCAGTTACGGGACACCGGACGAGCAGTACTTC.

V and J are TRBV10-3 and TRBJ2-3, with 12 nucleotides matching TRBD2. Trimming cost V 5 bases and J 3 bases; bases outside gene matches: 6. Germline CDR1 ENHRY, CDR2 SYGVKD. This CDR3 region has 16 residues. The CDR3 sequence is CAISSELAGGTDTQYF. CDR3 DNA sequence: TGTGCCATCAGTTCCGAACTAGCGGGGGGTACAGATACGCAGTATTTT.

This chain uses TRBV7-6 with TRBJ1-4, with D hard to call. Deletions cut 0 bases from V and 0 bases from J, with 5 bases between. The CDR3 is 15 residues long. The germline V gene has CDR1 SGHVS and CDR2 FNYEAQ. The CDR3, as DNA: TGTGCCAGCAGCTTAGCGGGCTCAACTAATGAAAAACTGTTTTTT. Translating it yields CASSLAGSTNEKLFF. The full variable domain, its missing parts supplied by reference TRBV7-6 and TRBJ1-4, is GAGVSQSPRYKVTKRGQDVALRCDPISGHVSLYWYRQALGQGPEFLTYFNYEAQQDKSGLPNDRFSAERPEGSISTLTIQRTEQRDSAMYRCASSLAGSTNEKLFFGSGTQLSVL.

The chain joins TRBV5-4 to TRBJ2-2, with unresolved D. The CDR3 consists of 14 residues. V was shortened by 2 bases and J by 7 bases, with 12 bases between the two germline ends. Germline V gene data show CDR1 as SGHNT and CDR2 as YYREEE (reference sequence). The chain's CDR3 is CASSFGPNGGELFF. CDR3 coding DNA: TGTGCCAGCAGCTTTGGGCCGAACGGCGGGGAGCTGTTTTTT. Full variable domain (rest looked up from reference TRBV5-4 and TRBJ2-2): ETGVTQSPTHLIKTRGQQVTLRCSSQSGHNTVSWYQQALGQGPQFIFQYYREEENGRGNFPPRFSGLQFPNYSSELNVNALELDDSALYLCASSFGPNGGELFFGEGSRLTVL.